The T cell receptor (beta chain) described here comes from a study of neurological immune-mediated disorders. Notes on the study in general: Expanded clones shared no identical CDR3 amino acid sequences across subjects, which suggested private TCR-beta repertoires in all groups. Phylogenetic grouping assigned the repertoires of 18 of 34 multiple sclerosis patients to a single related-CDR3 cluster, which may represent a signature. HTLV-1-associated myelopathy led in TCR clonal expansion, while multiple sclerosis ranked lowest, below healthy controls.

This clonotype is labeled as medium-sized. Its antigen is not identified. The cell input for sorted libraries was approximately 1 million, and those cells were CD4+ or CD8+ T cells. The CDR3 is made up of 15 amino acids. Germline CDR1 is MNHEY and CDR2 is SMNVEV (reference sequence). Trimming removed 6 bases from V and 6 bases from J, with 17 bases in between. Each CDR3 protein gets one entry after TCRdb re-called the 5' RACE reads with MiXCR. The data hold some 22,000 distinct CDR3 sequences, with roughly 17% observed a single time. Sequencing input: CD8+ T cells from blood. The sequence was collected from a young woman with multiple sclerosis. The V and J genes are TRBV27 and TRBJ2-2; possibly TRBD1 or TRBD2 for D (5 bases each). The CDR3 here is CASSHEYQGAGELFF. The DNA for the CDR3 is TGTGCCAGCAGCCACGAATATCAGGGAGCCGGGGAGCTGTTTTTT.